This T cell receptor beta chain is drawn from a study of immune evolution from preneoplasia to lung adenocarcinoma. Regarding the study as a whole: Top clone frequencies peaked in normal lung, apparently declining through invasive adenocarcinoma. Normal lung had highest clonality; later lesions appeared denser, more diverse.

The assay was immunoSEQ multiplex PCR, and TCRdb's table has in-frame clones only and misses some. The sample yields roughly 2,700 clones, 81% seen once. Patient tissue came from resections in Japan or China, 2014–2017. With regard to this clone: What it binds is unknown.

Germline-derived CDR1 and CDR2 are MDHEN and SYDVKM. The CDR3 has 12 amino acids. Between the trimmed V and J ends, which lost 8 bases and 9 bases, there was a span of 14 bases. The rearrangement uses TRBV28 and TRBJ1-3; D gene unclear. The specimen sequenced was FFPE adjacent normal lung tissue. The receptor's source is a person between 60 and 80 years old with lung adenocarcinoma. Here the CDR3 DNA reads TGTGCCAGCCGGACTTCTGGAGGCACCATATATTTT. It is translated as CASRTSGGTIYF.